This T cell receptor beta chain was sequenced for a study of blood T cell repertoires in COVID-19. Overall study: Sites across the United States, Italy and Spain contributed samples from acute and convalescent COVID-19.

Profiled with immunoSEQ multiplex PCR; TCRdb holds only in-frame clones, not every one. The sample gives over 100,000 clones, around nine tenths of which show up once; approximately 4.5% is in the top ten. CDR1 is MNHNS, CDR2 SASEGT, per germline. CDR3 length: 14 residues. V lost 2 bases, J lost 1 base, and 8 bases lay in between. V usage is TRBV6-1 and J usage is TRBJ1-1; D gene uncertain. This TCR was recovered from a man aged 60-69 years with COVID-19, enrolled during active disease. The specimen was peripheral blood. CDR3 loop: CASSELSQNTEAFF. Written as DNA, the CDR3 is TGTGCCAGCAGTGAACTGTCACAGAACACTGAAGCTTTCTTT.